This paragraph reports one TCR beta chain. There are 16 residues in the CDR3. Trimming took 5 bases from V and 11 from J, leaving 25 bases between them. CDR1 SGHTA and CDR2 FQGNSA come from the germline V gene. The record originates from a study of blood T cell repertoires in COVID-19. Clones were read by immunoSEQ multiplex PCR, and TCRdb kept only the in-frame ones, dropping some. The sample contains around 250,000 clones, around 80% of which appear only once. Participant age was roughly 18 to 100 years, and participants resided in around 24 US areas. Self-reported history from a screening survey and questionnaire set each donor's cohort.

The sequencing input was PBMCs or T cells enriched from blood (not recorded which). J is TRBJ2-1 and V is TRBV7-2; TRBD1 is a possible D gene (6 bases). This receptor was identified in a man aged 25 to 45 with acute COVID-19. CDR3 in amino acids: CASSPSRANTGLQQFF. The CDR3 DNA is TGTGCCAGCAGCCCGTCCCGAGCGAACACAGGGCTACAGCAGTTCTTC.